Below, 30 T cell receptor beta chains from the same sample are listed, as sequenced in a study of OX40 agonist ivuxolimab in advanced cancers. Sequencing was performed with immunoSEQ multiplex PCR; in TCRdb, only in-frame clones are kept and a portion is missing. Of some 58,000 clones listed, around nine tenths are singletons. Sequencing used CD4+ or CD8+ T cells sorted from blood, obtained in a trial of the OX40 agonist ivuxolimab. The source is an adult with an advanced solid tumor such as melanoma, head and neck, liver or kidney cancer.

The J gene is TRBJ1-1, the V gene TRBV4-1; 10 bases match TRBD1. CDR1 is MGHRA, CDR2 YSYEKL, per germline. This CDR3 has 17 residues. The J segment lost 4 bases and the V segment lost 1 base, leaving 9 bases of the junction unmatched. CDR3 sequence reads: CASSQAPGTGVSTEAFF. The CDR3 DNA reads TGCGCCAGCAGCCAAGCTCCGGGGACAGGGGTTAGCACTGAAGCTTTCTTT.

The genes are TRBV7-9 and TRBJ2-3; TRBD2 matches at 10 bases. This CDR3 region has 17 residues. Per the germline V gene, CDR1 is SEHNR and CDR2 is FQNEAQ (reference sequence). The trim removed 4 bases at V and 3 bases at J, leaving 10 bases unmatched. The CDR3 nucleotides are TGTGCCAGCAGCTCTGAGCGGGAGGGCCGAGGGACAGATACGCAGTATTTT. It codes for CASSSEREGRGTDTQYF.

The rearrangement uses TRBV4-2 and TRBJ2-3; D not resolved. From germline, CDR1 is LGHNA and CDR2 YNFKEQ. This CDR3 has 14 amino acids. The V and J ends lost 5 bases and 6 bases respectively, with 15 bases between them. The CDR3 is CASSANAGGDTQYF. CDR3 nucleotides: TGTGCCAGCAGCGCCAACGCCGGTGGGGATACGCAGTATTTT.

The chain links TRBV28 to TRBJ2-5; 16 positions match TRBD2. This CDR3 is built from 17 residues. V shed 5 bases, J shed 5 bases, and the junction held 8 bases outside the gene matches. CDR1 and CDR2 (germline): MDHEN, SYDVKM. The CDR3 here is CASSKPTGLAGGETQYF. The CDR3 nucleotides read TGTGCCAGCAGTAAACCAACGGGACTAGCGGGAGGGGAGACCCAGTACTTC.

The chain employs TRBV9 and TRBJ1-3; D is undetermined. The germline gives CDR1 SGDLS, CDR2 YYNGEE. Trimming removed 0 bases at V and 1 base at J, with 5 bases between. The CDR3 is 14 amino acids. The CDR3 nucleotides read TGTGCCAGCAGCGTAGATCTATCTGGAAACACCATATATTTT. This gives the protein CASSVDLSGNTIYF.

The genes are TRBV7-2 and TRBJ2-5; maybe TRBD2 (6 bases). The CDR3 sequence is 14 residues long. V lost 5 bases to trimming and J lost 7 bases, with 17 bases between them. Germline loops: CDR1 SGHTA, CDR2 FQGNSA. The CDR3 loop reads CASSPGPGVGTQYF. The CDR3 DNA sequence: TGTGCCAGCAGCCCCGGACCGGGGGTCGGGACCCAGTACTTC.

V usage is TRBV5-1 and J usage is TRBJ2-3; D possibly corresponds to TRBD2 (6 bases). CDR1 and CDR2 from the germline V gene are SGHRS and YFSETQ. V was clipped by 0 bases and J by 3 bases, with 14 bases between them. This CDR3 is built from 16 residues. CDR3: CASSLVGGSGTDTQYF. CDR3 nucleotide sequence: TGCGCCAGCAGCTTGGTTGGGGGTAGCGGAACAGATACGCAGTATTTT.

This clone was seen a single time. The chain employs TRBV7-8 and TRBJ2-1; 7 nucleotides agree with TRBD2. This CDR3 comprises 15 residues. Germline CDR1 and CDR2: SGHVS and FQNEAQ. The V segment lost 3 bases and the J segment 4 bases; nucleotides outside the gene matches: 6. CDR3 sequence: CASSFGGRRYNEQFF. The CDR3 region has the DNA TGTGCCAGCAGCTTCGGCGGGAGAAGATACAATGAGCAGTTCTTC.

This chain links TRBV27 with TRBJ2-2, with D hard to call. Trimming cost V 5 bases and J 0 bases, with 10 bases left between them. Germline CDR1 MNHEY, CDR2 SMNVEV (reference sequence). This CDR3 has 15 residues. CDR3 residues: CASSMTPANTGELFF. The CDR3 coding sequence is TGTGCCAGCAGTATGACACCCGCGAACACCGGGGAGCTGTTTTTT.

The sample holds a few counts of this clone. The genes are TRBV11-3 and TRBJ2-1; 8 nucleotides match TRBD2. The CDR3 runs to 15 residues. Looked up from germline, CDR1 is SGHNT and CDR2 is YENEEA. V shed 1 base and J 4 bases; nucleotides not matched to a gene: 3. The CDR3 nucleotides read TGTGCCAGCAGCTTAGCGGGAGGGCCGTACAATGAGCAGTTCTTC. Protein product: CASSLAGGPYNEQFF.

Only one count was recorded for this clone. The genes are TRBV2 and TRBJ1-6, with 7 bases aligning to TRBD1. The CDR3 is 15 residues long. CDR1 SNHLY and CDR2 FYNNEI come from the germline V gene. V was clipped by 2 bases and J by 9 bases; unmatched bases: 7. CDR3 in DNA: TGTGCCAGCAGTGAAATTACAGGGGATTCTTCACCCCTCCACTTT. Protein product: CASSEITGDSSPLHF. Filled out from reference TRBV2 and TRBJ1-6, the complete variable domain reads EPEVTQTPSHQVTQMGQEVILRCVPISNHLYFYWYRQILGQKVEFLVSFYNNEISEKSEIFDDQFSVERPDGSNFTLKIRSTKLEDSAMYFCASSEITGDSSPLHFGNGTRLTVT.

In DNA form, the CDR3 reads TGTGCCAGCAGTTTCCCCGCCTTGGGGTTACAGTACTTC. Encoded protein: CASSFPALGLQYF. The rearrangement joins TRBV28 to TRBJ2-5; D not certain. The CDR3 sequence is 13 residues long. V was trimmed by 3 bases and J by 11 bases, leaving 16 bases between them. From germline, CDR1 is MDHEN and CDR2 SYDVKM.

This sequence joins TRBV7-3 and TRBJ2-1; D remains unclear. The ends were cut back, 4 bases at V and 6 bases at J, with 10 bases in the middle. Germline V gives CDR1 SGHTA, CDR2 FQGTGA. This CDR3 has 13 residues. This CDR3 reads CASSSALFNEQFF. The CDR3 DNA is TGTGCCAGCAGCTCAGCTCTCTTCAATGAGCAGTTCTTC.

This chain uses TRBV14 with TRBJ1-2; 7 nucleotides align to TRBD1. CDR3 length: 13 residues. In germline, CDR1 is SGHDN, CDR2 FVKESK. With 4 bases clipped from V and 2 bases from J, the junction kept 1 base outside the gene matches. DNA for the CDR3: TGTGCCAGCAGCCTCAGGGGGAACTATGGCTACACCTTC. Amino acids: CASSLRGNYGYTF.

V is TRBV7-6 and J is TRBJ2-5; 7 bases line up with TRBD1. With 4 bases clipped from V and 7 bases from J, the junction kept 12 bases outside the gene matches. Germline values: CDR1 SGHVS, CDR2 FNYEAQ. This CDR3 is 15 amino acids long. CDR3: CASSSMTGLPGTQYF. CDR3 DNA: TGTGCCAGCAGCTCCATGACAGGGCTCCCGGGGACCCAGTACTTC.

The J gene is TRBJ2-2, the V gene TRBV6-6, with 7 bases aligning to TRBD2. The CDR3 has 15 residues. Per germline, CDR1 MNHNY and CDR2 SVGAGI (reference sequence). The junction had 8 bases not matched to a gene; V was cut back by 5 bases and J by 5 bases. CDR3 sequence reads: CASSPRTRGTGELFF. The CDR3 bases are TGTGCCAGCAGTCCTAGGACTAGGGGAACCGGGGAGCTGTTTTTT.

This sequence joins TRBV5-1 and TRBJ2-1, with TRBD2 matching over 14 bases. Looked up from germline, CDR1 is SGHRS and CDR2 is YFSETQ. The CDR3 runs to 17 residues. Trimming removed 4 bases from V and 7 bases from J; junction bases left unmatched: 10. CDR3 nucleotides: TGCGCCAGCAGCCCTACCGGGACTAGCGGGAGTAGGAATGAGCAGTTCTTC. It encodes CASSPTGTSGSRNEQFF.

This rearrangement joins TRBV2 to TRBJ1-5; no reliable D call. The CDR3 loop spans 14 amino acids. CDR1 is SNHLY and CDR2 is FYNNEI in the germline V gene. The germline V and J ends were trimmed by 0 bases and 5 bases, with 8 bases remaining between them. CDR3 nucleotides: TGTGCCAGCAGTGAAGCCACCACTTATCAGCCCCAGCATTTT. Amino acids: CASSEATTYQPQHF.

This chain joins TRBV5-1 and TRBJ2-7; perhaps TRBD2 as D (6 bases). Germline-derived CDR1 and CDR2 are SGHRS and YFSETQ. Trimming left V 5 bases short and J 1 base short, with 19 bases between. The CDR3 contains 16 residues. The CDR3 DNA follows: TGCGCCAGCAGAATACAGTCCGGGGGAGGTTCCTACGAGCAGTACTTC. Translating it yields CASRIQSGGGSYEQYF.

The chain employs TRBV27 and TRBJ2-1; D assignment may be TRBD1 or TRBD2 (7 bases each). This CDR3 is 15 amino acids long. Germline V gene lookup returns CDR1 MNHEY and CDR2 SMNVEV (reference sequence). The V gene lost 10 bases and the J gene lost 3 bases, with 19 bases spanning the gap. The DNA for the CDR3 is TGTGCCATCAGGGGGGGGCGGGGAGGCTACAATGAGCAGTTCTTC. Its protein is CAIRGGRGGYNEQFF.

This chain connects TRBV7-9 to TRBJ2-5; 10 positions agree with TRBD2. This CDR3 region has 15 residues. Trimming removed 7 bases from V and 5 bases from J; junction bases left unmatched: 10. Per the germline V gene, CDR1 is SEHNR and CDR2 is FQNEAQ (reference sequence). The CDR3, as DNA: TGTGCCAGCACCATACTAGCGGGGCTCGGGGAGACCCAGTACTTC. Its translation: CASTILAGLGETQYF.

The gene calls are TRBV6-5 and TRBJ1-1, with 11 bases matching TRBD1. The J segment lost 9 bases and the V segment lost 4 bases, leaving 10 bases of the junction unmatched. The CDR3 covers 15 residues. Germline values: CDR1 MNHEY, CDR2 SVGAGI. CDR3 DNA sequence: TGTGCCAGCAGTTCCTCCCCCGGACAGGGGGCACAAGCTTTCTTT. Translated, it gives CASSSSPGQGAQAFF.

CDR3 DNA sequence: TGCGCCAGCAGCTCCCGGCTAGCGGGGCACAATGAGCAGTTCTTC. Translating it yields CASSSRLAGHNEQFF. J is TRBJ2-1 and V is TRBV5-1, with 9 positions matching TRBD2. The CDR3 has 15 residues. The germline V gene encodes CDR1 SGHRS and CDR2 YFSETQ. With V trimmed by 3 bases and J by 5 bases, 6 bases remained unmatched.

The V and J genes are TRBV11-2 and TRBJ2-1; 9 nucleotides align to TRBD2. The CDR3 loop spans 16 amino acids. The V gene end was trimmed by 0 bases and the J gene end by 6 bases; junction bases not matched to a gene: 6. Germline V gene lookup returns CDR1 SGHAT and CDR2 FQNNGV. This chain's CDR3 is CASSLDLLAGANEQFF. CDR3 in DNA: TGTGCCAGCAGCTTAGATCTGTTAGCGGGGGCCAATGAGCAGTTCTTC.

The genes are TRBV9 and TRBJ2-3; no reliable D call. V shed 4 bases and J shed 5 bases, with 11 bases lying between them. The CDR3 is 13 amino acids. CDR1 is SGDLS and CDR2 is YYNGEE in the germline V gene. CDR3 nucleotide sequence: TGTGCCAGCAGCCCCCAACTTGGAGATACGCAGTATTTT. This codes for CASSPQLGDTQYF.

The CDR3 bases are TGTGCCCCCACAGAGTCCCAAGAGACCCAGTACTTC. Translating it yields CAPTESQETQYF. V is TRBV12-2 and J is TRBJ2-5; the listed D gene, TRBD1, was not tested against the DNA. TRBV12-2 is described as a pseudogene. This CDR3 spans 12 amino acids.

This clone appeared a single time. The J gene is TRBJ2-7, the V gene TRBV5-1, with TRBD1 identical over 8 bases. This CDR3 has 17 amino acids. J was trimmed by 5 bases and V by 2 bases; bases with no gene match: 15. Germline loops: CDR1 SGHRS, CDR2 YFSETQ. CDR3 sequence (DNA): TGCGCCAGCAGCTTCCTTTTCTCGGGACAGGCCCCTGACGAGCAGTACTTC. The encoded protein is CASSFLFSGQAPDEQYF.

V gene TRBV5-4 combines with J gene TRBJ2-1; D is unclear. The V gene lost 0 bases and the J gene lost 5 bases, with 9 bases spanning the gap. Germline CDR1 SGHNT, CDR2 YYREEE (reference sequence). The CDR3 has 14 residues. For the CDR3, the DNA is TGTGCCAGCAGCTTGGAGTCCGGTGACAATGAGCAGTTCTTC. Translation: CASSLESGDNEQFF. Full variable domain (outside the CDR3, taken from reference TRBV5-4 and TRBJ2-1): ETGVTQSPTHLIKTRGQQVTLRCSSQSGHNTVSWYQQALGQGPQFIFQYYREEENGRGNFPPRFSGLQFPNYSSELNVNALELDDSALYLCASSLESGDNEQFFGPGTRLTVL.

This clone has just a few counts. The chain links TRBV2 to TRBJ1-5; D not certain. V was shortened by 3 bases and J by 6 bases, with 6 bases between the two germline ends. The CDR3 has 12 amino acids. Germline V gene lookup returns CDR1 SNHLY and CDR2 FYNNEI. The CDR3 sequence: CASSEQGQPQHF. Written as DNA, the CDR3 is TGTGCCAGCAGTGAGCAAGGTCAGCCCCAGCATTTT.

CDR3 protein: CASSPPRQGAREQYF. Here the CDR3 DNA reads TGTGCCAGCAGTCCTCCTAGGCAGGGGGCACGTGAGCAGTACTTC. The chain joins TRBV11-3 to TRBJ2-7; 8 positions agree with TRBD1. The germline CDR1 and CDR2 sequences are SGHNT and YENEEA. V lost 6 bases and J lost 7; bases outside the gene matches: 14. The CDR3 sequence is 15 residues long.